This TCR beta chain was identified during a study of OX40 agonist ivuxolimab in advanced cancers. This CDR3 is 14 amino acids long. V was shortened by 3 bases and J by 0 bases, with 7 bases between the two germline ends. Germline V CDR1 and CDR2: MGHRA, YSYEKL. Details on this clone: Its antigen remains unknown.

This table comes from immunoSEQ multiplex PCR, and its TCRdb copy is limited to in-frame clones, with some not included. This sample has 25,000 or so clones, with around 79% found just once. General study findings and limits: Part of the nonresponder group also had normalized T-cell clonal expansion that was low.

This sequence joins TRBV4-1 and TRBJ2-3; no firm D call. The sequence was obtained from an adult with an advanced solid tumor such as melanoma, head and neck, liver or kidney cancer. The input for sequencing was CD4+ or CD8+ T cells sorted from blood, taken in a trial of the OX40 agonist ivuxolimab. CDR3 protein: CASSQMESTDTQYF. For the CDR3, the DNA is TGCGCCAGCAGCCAGATGGAGAGCACAGATACGCAGTATTTT.